The entry that follows covers one TCR beta chain sequence. A junction end diverges from the germline sequence, so it may reflect a read error. TCRdb reprocessed the PCR reads via MiXCR and lists one record per CDR3 protein. The table records about 510,000 distinct CDR3 sequences, around a fifth of them present only once. The data originate from a study of molecular identifiers for immune sequencing clone quantification. CDR1 is MDHEN, CDR2 SYDVKM, per germline. The CDR3 has 13 amino acids. The clonotype originates from a human donor in good health. Some libraries in this study had Jurkat cell RNA spiked in. What was sequenced was naive CD8+ T cells from blood, with Jurkat cell RNA spiked in. Stated subset: FACS-sorted CD8+CD4-CCR7+CD45RA+ naive T cells. The chain recombines TRBV28 with TRBJ2-3; D not resolved. Written as DNA, the CDR3 is TGTACCAGCAGTACCCAATTATCACATACGCAGTATTTT. Translated, it gives CTSSTQLSHTQYF.